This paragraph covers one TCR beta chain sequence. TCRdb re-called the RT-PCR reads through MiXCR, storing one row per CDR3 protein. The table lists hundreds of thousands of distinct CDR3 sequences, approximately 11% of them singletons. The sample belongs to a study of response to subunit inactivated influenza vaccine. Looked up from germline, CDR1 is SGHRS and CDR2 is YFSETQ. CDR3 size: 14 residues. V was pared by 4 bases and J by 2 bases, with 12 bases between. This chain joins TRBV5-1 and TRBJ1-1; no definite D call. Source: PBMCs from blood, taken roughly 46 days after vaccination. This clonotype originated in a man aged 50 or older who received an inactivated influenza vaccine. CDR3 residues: CASSLGDTNTEAFF. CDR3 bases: TGCGCCAGCAGCCTTGGGGATACTAACACTGAAGCTTTCTTT.